The rows below give T cell receptor beta chains drawn from one sample of a study of human T cells and chemical hapten exposure. Using its own MiXCR run on the RACE reads, TCRdb lists one record per CDR3 protein. The data show fewer than 500,000 distinct CDR3 sequences, with more than 4.5% seen just once and approximately 2.1% held by the top ten. Sequenced material: whole blood, taken in connection with sensitization to the hapten diphenylcyclopropenone (DPC). These receptors were taken from a woman aged 50 to 60 with alopecia areata. Some clones in this sample may be carry-over from other donors' samples. Both conserved end residues are part of each CDR3. D genes are given only for firm matches. Clone size appears in some rows only: once, few, many, or a class for an expanded clone.

v_gene,d_gene,j_gene,abundance,CDR3nt,CDR3aa
TRBV28,TRBD1,TRBJ2-7,-,TGTGCCTCGGGACAGCTCTACGAGCAGTACTTC,CASGQLYEQYF
TRBV29-1,TRBD1,TRBJ2-2,few,TGCAGCGTTGTTACAGGGGGCCGGACCGGGGAGCTGTTTTTT,CSVVTGGRTGELFF
TRBV29-1,-,TRBJ1-2,many,TGCAGCGGGGGTGACCGGGATTACTATGGCTACACCTTC,CSGGDRDYYGYTF
TRBV6-5,-,TRBJ1-6,many,TGTGCCAGCAGTTACTCGCTTGACAGAGGAGTCAATTCACCCCTCCACTTT,CASSYSLDRGVNSPLHF
TRBV28,TRBD1,TRBJ2-7,many,TGTGCCAGCAGCGTGGACAGGGGCTGGTACTTC,CASSVDRGWYF
TRBV12-3/TRBV12-4,TRBD2,TRBJ2-3,many,TGTGCCAGCAGGCTGACTAGCGCCACAGATACGCAGTATTTT,CASRLTSATDTQYF
TRBV12-3/TRBV12-4,-,TRBJ2-5,many,TGTGCCAGCAGTTTAGCCCCTACGGTCCAAGAGACCCAGTACTTC,CASSLAPTVQETQYF
TRBV12-3/TRBV12-4,TRBD1,TRBJ1-5,few,TGTGCCAGCACCCAGGGGGGTGGCAATCAGCCCCAGCATTTT,CASTQGGGNQPQHF
TRBV20-1,-,TRBJ1-1,many,TGCAGTGCTAGATTCGACACTGAAGCTTTCTTT,CSARFDTEAFF
TRBV19,-,TRBJ1-5,many,TGTGCCAGTAGTAAGCCAATCCCTGGGGTTAGCAATCAGCCCCAGCATTTT,CASSKPIPGVSNQPQHF
TRBV3-1,TRBD1,TRBJ1-4,few,TGTGCCAGCACACCCCCAGGGGGCAATGAAAAACTGTTTTTT,CASTPPGGNEKLFF
TRBV7-2,TRBD2,TRBJ2-1,many,TGTGCCAGCAGCGCATTGGCGGGGGAGTACAATGAGCAGTTCTTC,CASSALAGEYNEQFF
TRBV12-5,TRBD1,TRBJ2-1,-,TGTGCTAGTGGTCCTAGAGGGACAGGACAGGATGAGCAGTTCTTC,CASGPRGTGQDEQFF
TRBV2,-,TRBJ2-3,many,TGTGCCAGCAGGGGGCGGGCTAGCACAGATACGCAGTATTTT,CASRGRASTDTQYF
TRBV12-3/TRBV12-4,-,TRBJ1-5,many,TGTGCCAGCAGTTCCAACAGGGACCAGCCCCAGCATTTT,CASSSNRDQPQHF
TRBV5-5,-,TRBJ1-5,many,TGTGCCAGCAGCTTGGCAGGGCGCGAACCCCAGCATTTT,CASSLAGREPQHF
TRBV20-1,-,TRBJ2-5,many,TGCAGTGCCCGGACCTTTAGCCAAGAGACCCAGTACTTC,CSARTFSQETQYF
TRBV6-2/TRBV6-3,TRBD1,TRBJ1-2,few,TGTGCCAGCACCCAGACAGGGTTCGGCTACACCTTC,CASTQTGFGYTF
TRBV6-6,TRBD2,TRBJ2-3,-,TGTGCCAGCAGTTACCCGAGAGTAGCGGGGGGGCAAGATACGCAGTATTTT,CASSYPRVAGGQDTQYF
TRBV6-5,-,TRBJ1-2,many,TGTGCCAGCCGCAGCCCTTCTAACTATGGCTACACCTTC,CASRSPSNYGYTF
TRBV27,-,TRBJ2-7,many,TGTGCCAGCAGTCAAAGAGTAGGGCCCCACGAGCAGTACTTC,CASSQRVGPHEQYF
TRBV7-2,TRBD2,TRBJ2-3,many,TGTGCCAGCAGCCCTGGGAGGGGAGATACGCAGTATTTT,CASSPGRGDTQYF
TRBV20-1,-,TRBJ1-1,many,TGCAGTGCAAGTCCTCGGCCTTTGAACACTGAAGCTTTCTTT,CSASPRPLNTEAFF
TRBV20-1,-,TRBJ2-3,many,TGCAGTGCTAGCGAGGGGGGGCTGGGAGATACGCAGTATTTT,CSASEGGLGDTQYF
TRBV4-1,TRBD1,TRBJ1-5,-,TGCGCCAGCAGCCAACGTGACAGGGGAATTCAGCCCCAGCATTTT,CASSQRDRGIQPQHF
TRBV29-1,TRBD2,TRBJ2-1,many,TGCAGCGACCTTGGACTAGCGGGGGCTGAGCAGTTCTTC,CSDLGLAGAEQFF
TRBV29-1,-,TRBJ2-3,many,TGCAGCGTCGTCGAGTTAGCGCCAGACACAGATACGCAGTATTTT,CSVVELAPDTDTQYF
TRBV7-8,-,TRBJ2-7,many,TGTGCCAGCAGCTTAGGCCAGACCAGAGAGCAGTACTTC,CASSLGQTREQYF
TRBV28,-,TRBJ1-1,many,TGTGCCAGCAGTTCAGGGGCGGCTTTCTTT,CASSSGAAFF
TRBV30,-,TRBJ1-5,-,TGTGCCTGGAGTGTAGGAACACGGCAAAGGCCCCAGCATTTT,CAWSVGTRQRPQHF
TRBV12-3/TRBV12-4,-,TRBJ1-5,few,TGTGCCAGCAGTTTTACGACCCAGCCCCAGCATTTT,CASSFTTQPQHF
TRBV10-3,-,TRBJ2-2,many,TGTGCCATCAGTGGTGGTAGCCCGAACACCGGGGAGCTGTTTTTT,CAISGGSPNTGELFF
TRBV10-3,-,TRBJ1-5,few,TGTGCCATCAGGCGGGACGGTCGAGGTACGCCCCAGCATTTT,CAIRRDGRGTPQHF
TRBV15,-,TRBJ2-3,many,TGTGCCACCAGCAGAGATTCGAAGGGAGGCGATACGCAGTATTTT,CATSRDSKGGDTQYF